The TCR beta chain described here comes from a study of blood T cells in healthy people across ages. About the research overall: About one barcoded beta molecule was captured per two T cells (by template switching). Study results and caveats: The unknown donor CMV status may have confounded expanded clonotype changes. When set beside aged donors, long-lived donors presented more naive CD4+ cells and higher diversity.

Concerning this clonotype: The antigen is unknown.

Through a sample-barcoded 5' primer and a J-beta primer mix, a second PCR was run for roughly 6 to 11 cycles. One entry per CDR3 protein results from TCRdb running MiXCR on the 5' RACE reads. The sample shows around 1,500,000 distinct CDR3 sequences, roughly 40% of them seen only once. CDR1 and CDR2 from the germline V gene are DFQATT and SNEGSKA (reference sequence). This CDR3 is built from 13 residues. The V gene lost 5 bases and the J gene lost 3 bases, with 13 bases spanning the gap. This sequence joins TRBV20-1 and TRBJ1-2; D remains ambiguous. This clonotype originated in a woman between 18 and 29 years old in good health. Source material: blood. This CDR3 is CSAAGGLYYGYTF. In nucleotides, the CDR3 is TGCAGTGCTGCGGGAGGGTTATACTATGGCTACACCTTC.